This T cell receptor beta chain was sequenced in a study of neoadjuvant anti-PD-1 for oral cavity cancer. Study context: Non-progressing patients received a fourth nivolumab dose near day 43, then surgery on days 50-56.

Data came from immunoSEQ multiplex PCR; TCRdb stores just in-frame clones and leaves some out. Of about 14,000 clones listed, roughly three quarters are singletons. Germline V gene sequence: CDR1 SNHLY, CDR2 FYNNEI. This CDR3 region has 14 residues. The V and J ends lost 4 bases and 6 bases, in that order; junction bases with no gene match: 9. Study results and caveats: Non-responders to neoadjuvant nivolumab had significantly more clonal PBMC T cells than responders.

Points on this clone: Its specificity is not known.

The sample was PBMCs, taken before nivolumab (anti-PD-1) treatment. The chain has TRBV2 and TRBJ2-7, with 7 bases that match TRBD1. The receptor was derived from a person aged 35 to 85 with oral cavity squamous cell carcinoma. The CDR3 DNA follows: TGTGCCAGCAGTGGGGGCAGGGGGTTACGCGAGCAGTACTTC. Residues: CASSGGRGLREQYF.